Listed below are T cell receptor beta chains from one sample, sequenced in a study of T cells in Graves' hyperthyroidism and ophthalmopathy. TCRdb used MiXCR to reprocess the multiplex PCR reads, holding one entry per CDR3 protein. The table records 550,000 to 700,000 distinct CDR3 sequences, 14% to 15% of them present only once. Sequences were obtained from blood. All receptors derive from a woman aged 40 to 50 with Graves' ophthalmopathy. CDR3s include the opening cysteine and the closing phenylalanine or tryptophan. The D gene is left open where the match is weak. Rows may omit the clone size; those that give it use once, few, many or a size class.

TRBJ2-7 - TRBV6-5 - CASSYSPASGYEQYF TGTGCCAGCAGTTACTCCCCGGCGTCGGGTTACGAGCAGTACTTC
TRBJ2-2 many TRBV28 - CASGAGYTGELFF TGTGCCAGCGGGGCAGGATACACCGGGGAGCTGTTTTTT
TRBJ1-1 few TRBV30 - CAWTRQLSNTEAFF TGTGCCTGGACAAGACAGCTTTCGAACACTGAAGCTTTCTTT
TRBJ2-5 - TRBV6-1 - CASRWSDLGTQYF TGTGCCAGCAGATGGAGCGACCTGGGGACCCAGTACTTC
TRBJ2-7 many TRBV7-2 TRBD2 CASSFLTSGTREQYF TGTGCCAGCAGCTTCTTGACTAGCGGGACTCGGGAGCAGTACTTC
TRBJ2-2 - TRBV19 TRBD1 CASRPTGSNGELFF TGTGCCAGTAGACCGACAGGGAGTAACGGGGAGCTGTTTTTT
TRBJ2-7 many TRBV7-2 - CASSLAQTAYEQYF TGTGCCAGCAGCTTAGCGCAAACAGCCTACGAGCAGTACTTC
TRBJ2-5 many TRBV11-2 TRBD2 CASSRTTSVQEIQYF TGTGCCAGCAGCCGAACAACTAGCGTCCAAGAGATCCAGTACTTC
TRBJ1-1 - TRBV9 TRBD1 CASSVEPQGVRANTEAFF TGTGCCAGCAGCGTAGAGCCCCAGGGGGTGCGGGCGAACACTGAAGCTTTCTTT
TRBJ1-1 - TRBV3-1 - CASSQDTGPNTEAFF TGTGCCAGCAGCCAAGATACAGGGCCTAACACTGAAGCTTTCTTT
TRBJ1-2 many TRBV12-3/TRBV12-4 - CASSPDRYYGYTF TGTGCCAGCAGTCCAGACAGGTATTATGGCTACACCTTC
TRBJ2-4 many TRBV7-2 - CASSLTTDIQYF TGTGCCAGCAGCTTAACCACAGACATTCAGTACTTC
TRBJ1-1 many TRBV28 TRBD1 CASSLTGAVEAFF TGTGCCAGCAGCTTAACAGGGGCCGTTGAAGCTTTCTTT
TRBJ2-6 many TRBV28 - CASSLRIGSGANVLTF TGTGCCAGCAGTTTACGGATTGGCTCTGGGGCCAACGTCCTGACTTTC
TRBJ2-2 many TRBV11-3 - CASEVDPRGTGELFF TGTGCCAGCGAGGTCGACCCACGGGGAACCGGGGAGCTGTTTTTT
TRBJ2-7 many TRBV30 TRBD2 CAWAPAGPYEQYF TGTGCCTGGGCCCCAGCGGGACCCTACGAGCAGTACTTC
TRBJ1-2 - TRBV28 - CASRVRALGYTF TGTGCCAGCAGAGTCAGGGCGTTAGGCTACACCTTC
TRBJ1-2 many TRBV6-2/TRBV6-3 - CASSHYATEDGYTF TGTGCCAGCAGTCATTATGCCACCGAAGATGGCTACACCTTC
TRBJ2-7 many TRBV6-1 - CASSDSGNPYEQYF TGTGCCAGCAGTGATTCGGGGAACCCCTACGAGCAGTACTTC
TRBJ2-2 few TRBV5-1 - CASRVSDTGELFF TGCGCCAGCCGGGTTTCGGACACCGGGGAGCTGTTTTTT
TRBJ2-1 - TRBV24-1 - CATSDPSVNYNEQFF TGTGCCACCAGTGATCCTAGCGTAAACTACAATGAGCAGTTCTTC
TRBJ2-5 few TRBV20-1 - CSAEGRDGALTQYF TGCAGTGCGGAAGGCCGGGACGGAGCCCTGACCCAGTACTTC
TRBJ1-1 - TRBV30 - CAWSVGGRGNTEAFF TGTGCCTGGAGTGTTGGGGGCCGGGGGAACACTGAAGCTTTCTTT
TRBJ2-7 few TRBV11-1 TRBD2 CASSLSRAQAGVYEQYF TGTGCCAGCAGCTTATCCCGTGCGCAAGCGGGAGTTTACGAGCAGTACTTC
TRBJ2-7 many TRBV6-4 - CATPSSGEGFYEQYF TGTGCCACCCCCAGTTCGGGAGAGGGGTTCTACGAGCAGTACTTC
TRBJ1-1 many TRBV20-1 TRBD1 CSAKTRGPMNTEAFF TGCAGTGCCAAGACCAGGGGGCCCATGAACACTGAAGCTTTCTTT
TRBJ2-5 - TRBV10-3 TRBD2 CAIREREAGEETQYF TGTGCCATCAGAGAGCGGGAGGCCGGGGAAGAGACCCAGTACTTC
TRBJ2-5 many TRBV5-6 TRBD1 CASSVRGTGDKETQYF TGTGCCAGCAGCGTTCGCGGGACAGGGGATAAAGAGACCCAGTACTTC